One and the same sample provided the 25 T cell receptor beta chains below, sequenced in a study of shared clonotypes between healthy human individuals. The method was immunoSEQ multiplex PCR; TCRdb's version includes in-frame clones alone and lacks a portion of them. Counted here are about half a million clones, 79% occurring once; the ten biggest clones make up more than 10%. Material for sequencing was PBMCs. Receptors originate from a woman in her thirties or forties in good health. Some clones in this sample may be carry-over from other donors' samples.

This clone has a handful of counts. This sequence joins TRBV19 and TRBJ2-7; 9 nucleotides match TRBD1. Germline V lookup: CDR1 LNHDA, CDR2 SQIVND (reference sequence). There are 14 residues in the CDR3. V dropped 5 bases and J dropped 3; count of bases not matched to a gene: 5. Here the CDR3 DNA reads TGTGCCAGTAGTCCCGGGACAGGGAACTACGAGCAGTACTTC. This sequence encodes CASSPGTGNYEQYF.

This clone was seen only once. The CDR3 sequence: CASSSWGGLSNQPQHF. CDR3 nucleotide sequence: TGTGCCAGCAGCTCCTGGGGGGGCCTTAGCAATCAGCCCCAGCATTTT. The gene calls are TRBV7-2 and TRBJ1-5; weak D call: TRBD1 (6 bases). The length of the CDR3 is 16 residues. Trimming cost V 4 bases and J 0 bases, with 13 bases left between them. Germline assignment: CDR1 SGHTA and CDR2 FQGNSA.

The genes are TRBV20-1 and TRBJ2-1; unclear D gene. V was clipped by 3 bases and J by 7 bases, with 7 bases between them. The CDR3 has 11 amino acids. Germline V gives CDR1 DFQATT, CDR2 SNEGSKA (reference sequence). The CDR3 DNA reads TGCAGTGCTAGTTGGGAAAATGAGCAGTTCTTC. This sequence encodes CSASWENEQFF.

The chain links TRBV6-1 to TRBJ2-1, with D possibly being TRBD1 (6 bases). Germline CDR1 reads MNHNS; CDR2 reads SASEGT. The CDR3 loop spans 13 amino acids. Trimming took 6 bases from V and 7 from J, leaving 13 bases between them. The CDR3 spells CASSTSTGNEQFF. DNA of the CDR3: TGTGCCAGCAGCACCTCCACAGGGAATGAGCAGTTCTTC.

The genes are TRBV27 and TRBJ2-2; D gene uncertain. The CDR3 is 12 residues long. Trimming stripped 6 bases from V and 8 bases from J, with 10 bases between. Germline V gene sequence: CDR1 MNHEY, CDR2 SMNVEV (reference sequence). CDR3 in amino acids: CASRPLRGELFF. CDR3 coding DNA: TGTGCCAGCAGGCCCCTACGGGGGGAGCTGTTTTTT.

Remarks on this clone: An end of the junction does not agree with germline; a read error may underlie this. The chain has TRBV5-4 and TRBJ2-7; 8 nucleotides align to TRBD1. Germline lookup yields CDR1 SGHNT and CDR2 YYREEE (reference sequence). CDR3 length: 14 amino acids. The CDR3 nucleotides are TGTACCAGCAGCCCAGGACAGGGAACCTACGAGCAGTACTTC. Protein product: CTSSPGQGTYEQYF.

V is TRBV15 and J is TRBJ1-5; D unclear. The CDR3 covers 12 residues. The germline V and J ends were trimmed by 6 bases and 7 bases, with 10 bases remaining between them. The germline V gene has CDR1 LNHNV and CDR2 YYDKDF (reference sequence). The CDR3 DNA follows: TGTGCCACCAGAAACCCCAACCAGCCCCAGCATTTT. This encodes CATRNPNQPQHF.

This clone was seen once. The J gene is TRBJ2-5, the V gene TRBV5-1; no definite D call. With 0 bases removed from V and 3 bases from J, the gap between germline ends came to 12 bases. The CDR3 is made up of 15 amino acids. CDR1 SGHRS and CDR2 YFSETQ come from the germline V gene. In nucleotides, the CDR3 is TGCGCCAGCAGCTTGGGGCTTGGTATCAAAGAGACCCAGTACTTC. Its translation: CASSLGLGIKETQYF. Full variable domain (outside the CDR3, taken from reference TRBV5-1 and TRBJ2-5): KAGVTQTPRYLIKTRGQQVTLSCSPISGHRSVSWYQQTPGQGLQFLFEYFSETQRNKGNFPGRFSGRQFSNSRSEMNVSTLELGDSALYLCASSLGLGIKETQYFGPGTRLLVL.

The chain couples TRBV19 to TRBJ2-1; 8 positions match TRBD2. Trimming at V came to 1 base and at J to 0 bases, leaving 2 bases not matched to a gene. There are 16 residues in the CDR3. CDR1 LNHDA and CDR2 SQIVND come from the germline V gene (reference sequence). CDR3 DNA sequence: TGTGCCAGTAGTATAGTTACTAGCGGCTCCTACAATGAGCAGTTCTTC. Protein product: CASSIVTSGSYNEQFF.

V gene TRBV13 combines with J gene TRBJ1-1; 9 bases fit TRBD1. V trimming: 5 bases; J trimming: 4 bases; junction bases outside the gene matches: 8. The germline gives CDR1 PRHDT, CDR2 FYEKMQ (reference sequence). The length of the CDR3 is 15 residues. CDR3 bases: TGTGCCAGCAGCCCCGGACAGGGGTCGGGCACTGAAGCTTTCTTT. Amino acids: CASSPGQGSGTEAFF.

The chain combines TRBV30 with TRBJ2-5; 9 bases agree with TRBD2. V shed 3 bases, J shed 5 bases, and the junction held 10 bases outside the gene matches. The germline V gene has CDR1 GTSNPN and CDR2 SVGIG (reference sequence). This CDR3 has 15 amino acids. The CDR3 DNA reads TGTGCCTGGAGAAGGAGCGCGGGAGGGTGGGAGACCCAGTACTTC. It codes for CAWRRSAGGWETQYF.

The chain couples TRBV6-1 to TRBJ1-3, with 7 positions matching TRBD1. J lost 4 bases, V lost 1 base, and 4 bases had no gene match. Looked up from germline, CDR1 is MNHNS and CDR2 is SASEGT. The CDR3 totals 15 residues. The CDR3 nucleotides are TGTGCCAGCAGTGAAGAGGGGGCAGGGGGAAACACCATATATTTT. As protein: CASSEEGAGGNTIYF.

The chain has TRBV2 and TRBJ2-1; D is ambiguous. This CDR3 has 14 residues. The germline V gene has CDR1 SNHLY and CDR2 FYNNEI. Trimming took off 2 bases at V and 5 bases at J, with 10 bases between the two ends. The CDR3 DNA reads as TGTGCCAGCAGTGAAAGTTGGCAGGACAATGAGCAGTTCTTC. The encoded protein is CASSESWQDNEQFF.

This chain uses TRBV7-2 with TRBJ1-4, with D perhaps TRBD1 (5 bases). V was trimmed by 5 bases and J by 3 bases, leaving 10 bases between them. Germline loops: CDR1 SGHTA, CDR2 FQGNSA. CDR3 size: 14 residues. The CDR3: CASSAAGPNEKLFF. The CDR3 bases are TGTGCCAGCAGCGCCGCGGGGCCTAATGAAAAACTGTTTTTT.

This clone turned up a few times. The CDR3 region has the DNA TGTGCCAGCGGCCCTATTTATGGCTACACCTTC. Translation gives CASGPIYGYTF. The genes are TRBV6-5 and TRBJ1-2, with D unclear. Trimming took off 8 bases at V and 5 bases at J, with 9 bases between the two ends. The CDR3 runs to 11 residues. Germline V gives CDR1 MNHEY, CDR2 SVGAGI.

V and J are TRBV27 and TRBJ2-6; TRBD2 might be the D (7 bases). CDR3 size: 17 residues. Germline V gene lookup returns CDR1 MNHEY and CDR2 SMNVEV (reference sequence). V was shortened by 2 bases and J by 1 base, with 12 bases between the two germline ends. The CDR3 is CASSLRGAASGANVLTF. The CDR3 DNA reads TGTGCCAGCAGTTTACGGGGGGCGGCTTCTGGGGCCAACGTCCTGACTTTC.

V usage is TRBV9 and J usage is TRBJ2-5, with 10 bases aligning to TRBD1. The CDR3 length is 19 residues. Germline lookup yields CDR1 SGDLS and CDR2 YYNGEE. After removal of 4 bases from V and 4 bases from J, the junction contained 19 bases not matched to a gene. In nucleotides, the CDR3 is TGTGCCAGCAGCCCCCGGACAGGGGGGCGAGATCGTGGTGGAGAGACCCAGTACTTC. Protein product: CASSPRTGGRDRGGETQYF.

This clone was observed a single time. This sequence joins TRBV27 and TRBJ1-5; 10 bases are a match to TRBD1. The junction had 6 bases not matched to a gene; V was cut back by 5 bases and J by 2 bases. The CDR3 is 16 residues long. The germline V gene has CDR1 MNHEY and CDR2 SMNVEV (reference sequence). In DNA, the CDR3 is TGTGCCAGCAGTCCTGGGACAGGGGAGCGCAATCAGCCCCAGCATTTT. Protein sequence: CASSPGTGERNQPQHF.

The chain recombines TRBV27 with TRBJ2-7, with 7 bases aligning to TRBD2. The CDR3 sequence is 15 residues long. The J segment lost 2 bases and the V segment lost 2 bases, leaving 6 bases of the junction unmatched. Germline lookup yields CDR1 MNHEY and CDR2 SMNVEV (reference sequence). This CDR3 is CASSLKAGFPYEQYF. CDR3 coding DNA: TGTGCCAGCAGTTTAAAAGCGGGATTTCCCTACGAGCAGTACTTC.

This clone was seen a few times. This sample includes further DNA sequences coding for the same CDR3. V usage is TRBV29-1 and J usage is TRBJ2-5; D unresolved. The J call may be wrong; the DNA end is better matched by TRBJ2-7. The CDR3 is 12 residues long. Per germline, CDR1 SQVTM and CDR2 ANQGSEA. The CDR3 sequence is CSVVTASDEQYF. For the CDR3, the DNA is TGCAGCGTTGTCACCGCCAGCGACGAGCAGTACTTC.

J is TRBJ1-2 and V is TRBV28; TRBD1 might be the D (6 bases). The CDR3 extends over 14 amino acids. Trimming cost V 3 bases and J 3 bases, with 11 bases left between them. CDR1 and CDR2 from the germline V gene are MDHEN and SYDVKM. The DNA for the CDR3 is TGTGCCAGCAGTTTCGGGGGCACTGACTATGGCTACACCTTC. This sequence encodes CASSFGGTDYGYTF.

This chain uses TRBV5-4 with TRBJ2-1, with D unresolved. The CDR3 loop spans 13 amino acids. Trimming removed 0 bases at V and 7 bases at J, with 8 bases between. Germline CDR1 and CDR2: SGHNT and YYREEE (reference sequence). CDR3 sequence: CASSLVSVNEQFF. The DNA for the CDR3 is TGTGCCAGCAGCTTGGTTTCAGTGAATGAGCAGTTCTTC. Based on the CDR3 plus reference TRBV5-4 and TRBJ2-1, the full variable domain is ETGVTQSPTHLIKTRGQQVTLRCSSQSGHNTVSWYQQALGQGPQFIFQYYREEENGRGNFPPRFSGLQFPNYSSELNVNALELDDSALYLCASSLVSVNEQFFGPGTRLTVL.

The rearrangement uses TRBV9 and TRBJ1-3, with a tentative D call TRBD1 (5 bases). V was pared by 3 bases and J by 4 bases, with 14 bases between. CDR3 length equals 15 residues. Germline V gene lookup returns CDR1 SGDLS and CDR2 YYNGEE. CDR3 DNA sequence: TGTGCCAGCAGCGGTTTTTCAGGGCTCGGAAACACCATATATTTT. Translated, it gives CASSGFSGLGNTIYF.

V gene TRBV7-2 combines with J gene TRBJ2-5; TRBD2 matches 8 bases. This CDR3 has 16 residues. From germline, CDR1 is SGHTA and CDR2 FQGNSA. J lost 4 bases, V lost 6 bases, and 13 bases had no gene match. CDR3 coding DNA: TGTGCCAGCAGATTACCGGGACTAGAGGCGGGAGAGACCCAGTACTTC. This translates into CASRLPGLEAGETQYF. Filled out from reference TRBV7-2 and TRBJ2-5, the complete variable domain reads GAGVSQSPSNKVTEKGKDVELRCDPISGHTALYWYRQSLGQGLEFLIYFQGNSAPDKSGLPSDRFSAERTGGSVSTLTIQRTQQEDSAVYLCASRLPGLEAGETQYFGPGTRLLVL.

This chain uses TRBV5-1 with TRBJ2-7, with TRBD2 matching 9 bases. After removal of 4 bases from V and 0 bases from J, the junction contained 8 bases not matched to a gene. The germline V gene encodes CDR1 SGHRS and CDR2 YFSETQ. The CDR3 covers 16 residues. CDR3 protein: CASSAVAGALSYEQYF. The CDR3, as DNA: TGCGCCAGCAGCGCCGTAGCGGGAGCCCTCTCCTACGAGCAGTACTTC.